Listed below are T cell receptor beta chains from one sample, sequenced in a study of T cells in Graves' hyperthyroidism and ophthalmopathy. TCRdb redid the calling of the multiplex PCR reads with MiXCR, one entry per CDR3 protein. The sample has over 200,000 distinct CDR3 sequences; more than 15% are singletons. The sequenced sample consisted of blood. These receptors all come from a man aged 45-65 years with Graves' hyperthyroidism. Each CDR3 is given with its conserved first and last residue. D genes are given only for firm matches. Clone size is not always given. Where it is, it says once, few, many or a class for expanded clones.

many	-	13	TRBJ2-5	TRBV10-3	CAISTGNGETQYF	TGTGCCATCAGTACAGGGAATGGAGAGACCCAGTACTTC
-	-	16	TRBJ2-2	TRBV5-5	CASSFVVGANTGELFF	TGTGCCAGCAGCTTTGTCGTGGGGGCGAACACCGGGGAGCTGTTTTTT
many	-	17	TRBJ2-1	TRBV7-8	CASSLAGYQSSYNEQFF	TGTGCCAGCAGCTTAGCCGGTTACCAGAGCTCCTACAATGAGCAGTTCTTC
few	-	14	TRBJ2-2	TRBV7-8	CASSFAGTAGELFF	TGTGCCAGCAGCTTTGCGGGGACCGCCGGGGAGCTGTTTTTT
many	TRBD2	19	TRBJ2-2	TRBV24-1	CATSESRLAGPANTGELFF	TGTGCCACCAGTGAATCGCGACTAGCGGGTCCCGCGAACACCGGGGAGCTGTTTTTT
many	-	13	TRBJ2-1	TRBV5-1	CASSLGEYNEQFF	TGCGCCAGCAGCTTGGGGGAGTACAATGAGCAGTTCTTC
-	-	15	TRBJ2-5	TRBV12-3/TRBV12-4	CASSLRSGAEETQYF	TGTGCCAGCAGTTTAAGGTCCGGGGCCGAAGAGACCCAGTACTTC
many	-	18	TRBJ2-4	TRBV12-5	CASAQIGWAGAAKNIQYF	TGTGCTAGTGCCCAAATCGGTTGGGCAGGGGCGGCCAAAAACATTCAGTACTTC
-	TRBD2	15	TRBJ2-7	TRBV4-1	CASSHLAGGPYEQYF	TGCGCCAGCAGCCACCTAGCGGGAGGGCCTTACGAGCAGTACTTC
few	TRBD2	15	TRBJ2-1	TRBV9	CASSAPGGVGGEQFF	TGTGCCAGCAGCGCCCCGGGGGGAGTAGGTGGTGAGCAGTTCTTC
few	TRBD1	14	TRBJ2-3	TRBV29-1	CSVAIGQGGDTQYF	TGCAGCGTCGCCATCGGACAGGGGGGTGATACGCAGTATTTT
many	TRBD1	14	TRBJ2-7	TRBV18	CASSRTGVVYEQYF	TGTGCCAGCTCGCGTACAGGGGTGGTCTACGAGCAGTACTTC
few	-	14	TRBJ2-5	TRBV7-2	CASSLDRASKTQYF	TGTGCCAGCAGCTTAGACAGGGCTTCGAAGACCCAGTACTTC
-	TRBD1	15	TRBJ2-3	TRBV5-1	CASSRDRQTTDTQYF	TGCGCCAGCAGCAGGGACAGGCAAACCACAGATACGCAGTATTTT
many	TRBD2	14	TRBJ2-7	TRBV10-3	CAIRETSGTYEQYF	TGTGCCATCAGGGAAACTAGCGGAACCTACGAGCAGTACTTC
-	-	16	TRBJ2-3	TRBV27	CVSRQSIGATTDTQYF	TGTGTCAGCAGACAGAGTATTGGGGCCACGACAGATACGCAGTATTTT
many	TRBD2	15	TRBJ2-5	TRBV2	CASSDVAGVEETQYF	TGTGCCAGCAGTGACGTAGCGGGAGTCGAAGAGACCCAGTACTTC